This record concerns one T cell receptor beta chain sequence. What it recognizes is unknown. Germline CDR1 reads SGHVS; CDR2 reads FNYEAQ. The V end lost 2 bases, the J end lost 2 bases, and 20 bases lay between the germline ends. This CDR3 spans 18 amino acids. This entry is derived from a study of PD-1 blockade in mismatch repair-deficient tumors. Study-level background: All were previously treated, progressing patients with some twelve mismatch repair-deficient cancer types. Study-wide points: Rapid post-treatment expansion, then contraction, generally preceding radiologic response, marked tumor-resident clones.

Some clones are missing from TCRdb's copy, which holds only in-frame ones; the method was immunoSEQ multiplex PCR. The table has 65,000 to 80,000 clones, approximately 78% seen once. The sample here was peripheral blood, taken 2 weeks after starting pembrolizumab. The V gene is TRBV7-6, the J gene TRBJ2-3; D perhaps matches TRBD2 (5 bases). This receptor was obtained from an adult with mismatch repair-deficient cancer. The CDR3 protein is CASSLRGISQINTDTQYF. CDR3 DNA: TGTGCCAGCAGCTTACGGGGTATTAGCCAGATCAACACAGATACGCAGTATTTT.